The clone carrying this TCR beta chain was detected only a few times. Its antigen is unidentified. The germline V gene encodes CDR1 SNHLY and CDR2 FYNNEI. V was clipped by 0 bases and J by 4 bases, with 9 bases between them. This CDR3 is built from 14 residues. The authors sorted CD4+ and CD8+ T cells from PBMCs. This entry belongs to a study of CD8+ T cells in alopecia areata. Overall study context: Those treated were given oral tofacitinib at 5 to 10 mg twice daily. The tofacitinib course ran for 6 to 18 months and was followed by 6 months off drug. Whole-study findings and limits: Relative to mice, TCR sharing across patients was less clear, a difference possibly HLA-related.

The authors extracted RNA and reverse transcribed it into cDNA as the sequencing template. Assay: immunoSEQ multiplex PCR; the TCRdb copy retains only in-frame clones and omits some. In the table there are roughly 180,000 clones, roughly 60% of which are singletons. This receptor was obtained from a human donor with alopecia areata. V gene TRBV2 combines with J gene TRBJ1-1, with D hard to call. Material: CD4+ T cells sorted from blood, obtained at week 0. The CDR3 is CASSEARDLTEAFF. For the CDR3, the DNA is TGTGCCAGCAGTGAAGCCCGGGATCTCACTGAAGCTTTCTTT.